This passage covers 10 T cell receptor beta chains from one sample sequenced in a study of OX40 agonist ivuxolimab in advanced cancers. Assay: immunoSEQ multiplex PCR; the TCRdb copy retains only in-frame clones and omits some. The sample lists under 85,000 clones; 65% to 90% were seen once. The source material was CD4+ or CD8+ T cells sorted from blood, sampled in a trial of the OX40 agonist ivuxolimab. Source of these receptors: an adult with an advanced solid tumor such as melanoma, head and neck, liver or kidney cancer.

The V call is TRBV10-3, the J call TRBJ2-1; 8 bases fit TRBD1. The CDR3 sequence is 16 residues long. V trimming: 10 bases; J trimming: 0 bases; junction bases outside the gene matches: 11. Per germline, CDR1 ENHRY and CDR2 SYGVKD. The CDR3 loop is CATLPRTGSSYNEQFF. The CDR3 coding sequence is TGTGCCACCCTACCCAGGACAGGGAGCTCCTACAATGAGCAGTTCTTC.

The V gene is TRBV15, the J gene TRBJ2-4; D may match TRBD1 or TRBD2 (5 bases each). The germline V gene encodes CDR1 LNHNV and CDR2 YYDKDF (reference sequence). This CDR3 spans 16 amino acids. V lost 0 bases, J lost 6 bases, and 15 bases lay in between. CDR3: CATSRDERGSGNIQYF. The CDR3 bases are TGTGCCACCAGCAGAGATGAACGGGGCAGCGGAAACATTCAGTACTTC.

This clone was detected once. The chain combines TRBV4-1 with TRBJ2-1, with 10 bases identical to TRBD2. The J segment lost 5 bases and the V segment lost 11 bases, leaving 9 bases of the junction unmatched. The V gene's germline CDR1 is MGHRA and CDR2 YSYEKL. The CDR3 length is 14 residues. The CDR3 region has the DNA TGCGCCGGACGAGCGGGGGGGCCTCACAATGAGCAGTTCTTC. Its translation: CAGRAGGPHNEQFF.

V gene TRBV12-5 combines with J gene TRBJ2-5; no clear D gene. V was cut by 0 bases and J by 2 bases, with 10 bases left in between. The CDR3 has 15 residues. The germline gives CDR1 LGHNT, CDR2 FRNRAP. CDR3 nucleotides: TGTGCTAGTGGTTTGGTACATGGCGTACAAGAGACCCAGTACTTC. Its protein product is CASGLVHGVQETQYF. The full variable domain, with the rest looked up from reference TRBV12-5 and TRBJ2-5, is DARVTQTPRHKVTEMGQEVTMRCQPILGHNTVFWYRQTMMQGLELLAYFRNRAPLDDSGMPKDRFSAEMPDATLATLKIQPSEPRDSAVYFCASGLVHGVQETQYFGPGTRLLVL.

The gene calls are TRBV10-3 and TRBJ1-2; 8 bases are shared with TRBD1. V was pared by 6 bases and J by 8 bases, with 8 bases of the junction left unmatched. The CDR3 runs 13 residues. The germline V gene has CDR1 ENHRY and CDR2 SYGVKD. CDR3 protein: CAISVDREGGYTF. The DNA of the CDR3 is TGTGCCATCAGCGTGGACAGGGAAGGGGGCTACACCTTC.

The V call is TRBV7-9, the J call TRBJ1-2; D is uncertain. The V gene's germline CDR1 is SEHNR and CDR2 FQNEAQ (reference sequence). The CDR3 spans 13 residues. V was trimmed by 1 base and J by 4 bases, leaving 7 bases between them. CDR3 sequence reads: CASSLEVSYGYTF. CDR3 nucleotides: TGTGCCAGCAGCTTAGAGGTTTCCTATGGCTACACCTTC. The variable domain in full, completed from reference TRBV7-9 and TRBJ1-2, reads DTGVSQNPRHKITKRGQNVTFRCDPISEHNRLYWYRQTLGQGPEFLTYFQNEAQLEKSRLLSDRFSAERPKGSFSTLEIQRTEQGDSAMYLCASSLEVSYGYTFGSGTRLTVV.

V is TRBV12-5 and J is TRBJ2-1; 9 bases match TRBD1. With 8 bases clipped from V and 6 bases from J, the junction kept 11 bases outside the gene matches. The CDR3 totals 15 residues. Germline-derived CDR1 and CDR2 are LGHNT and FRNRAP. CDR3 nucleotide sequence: TGTGCTAGTCTTACCGGGACAGGGAAGGCCAATGAGCAGTTCTTC. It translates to CASLTGTGKANEQFF. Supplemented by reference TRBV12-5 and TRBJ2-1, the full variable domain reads DARVTQTPRHKVTEMGQEVTMRCQPILGHNTVFWYRQTMMQGLELLAYFRNRAPLDDSGMPKDRFSAEMPDATLATLKIQPSEPRDSAVYFCASLTGTGKANEQFFGPGTRLTVL.

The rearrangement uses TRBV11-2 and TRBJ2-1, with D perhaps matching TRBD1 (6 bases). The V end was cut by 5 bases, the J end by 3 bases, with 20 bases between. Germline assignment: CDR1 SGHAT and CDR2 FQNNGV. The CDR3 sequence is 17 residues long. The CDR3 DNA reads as TGTGCCAGCAGCACTACGCCGGCAGGGGACCTCTACAATGAGCAGTTCTTC. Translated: CASSTTPAGDLYNEQFF.

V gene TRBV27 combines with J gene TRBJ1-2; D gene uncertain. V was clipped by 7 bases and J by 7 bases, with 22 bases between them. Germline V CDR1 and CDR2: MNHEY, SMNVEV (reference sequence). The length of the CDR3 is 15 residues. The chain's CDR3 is CASKGGVGPGSGYTF. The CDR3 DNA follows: TGTGCCAGCAAGGGCGGGGTCGGGCCGGGGTCTGGCTACACCTTC.

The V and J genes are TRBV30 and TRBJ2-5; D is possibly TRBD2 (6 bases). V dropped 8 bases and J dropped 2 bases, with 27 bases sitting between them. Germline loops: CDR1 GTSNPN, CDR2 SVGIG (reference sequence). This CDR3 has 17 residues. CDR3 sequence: CAGTRGWSDNYQETQYF. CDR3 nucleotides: TGTGCCGGGACTCGTGGCTGGAGCGACAATTATCAAGAGACCCAGTACTTC.